A single sample gave rise to the 6 T cell receptor beta chains below, sequenced in a study of cytomegalovirus exposure and HLA in healthy donors. Assay used: immunoSEQ multiplex PCR; TCRdb lists only in-frame clones, some missing. The sample has 130,000 to 150,000 clones, about 88% seen once; the top ten hold about 3.5%. The material sequenced was PBMCs. Receptors were obtained from a young woman in good health and CMV-seropositive.

The chain links TRBV5-1 to TRBJ1-5; no firm D call. CDR1 is SGHRS, CDR2 YFSETQ, per germline. The length of the CDR3 is 15 residues. V was pared by 4 bases and J by 2 bases, with 13 bases between. CDR3 residues: CASSPGGLGNQPQHF. In DNA form, the CDR3 reads TGCGCCAGCAGCCCCGGCGGGTTGGGCAATCAGCCCCAGCATTTT.

A remark on this clone: Its ends do not fully match the called genes, so a read error is possible. The J gene is TRBJ2-7, the V gene TRBV2; 7 bases are shared with TRBD2. The CDR3 runs to 15 residues. The germline V gene encodes CDR1 SNHLY and CDR2 FYNNEI. The CDR3 region is CASREGLDLSYEQYF. CDR3 DNA: TGTGCCAGCAGAGAAGGACTAGATCTCTCCTACGAGCAGTACTTC.

The rearrangement links TRBV4-3 to TRBJ2-3; weak D call: TRBD2 (6 bases). The CDR3 runs 15 residues. V lost 0 bases to trimming and J lost 0 bases, with 7 bases between them. Germline V gene data show CDR1 as LGHNA and CDR2 as YSLEER. CDR3 sequence (DNA): TGCGCCAGCAGCCAAGAGGGACTTAGCACAGATACGCAGTATTTT. Protein sequence: CASSQEGLSTDTQYF.

This clone was observed a single time. V and J are TRBV11-3 and TRBJ1-3; weak D call: TRBD1 (5 bases). V lost 1 base to trimming and J lost 3 bases, with 7 bases between them. Germline V gene lookup returns CDR1 SGHNT and CDR2 YENEEA. This CDR3 is 14 amino acids long. As DNA, the CDR3 is TGTGCCAGCAGCTTAGGGGGCTTTGGAAACACCATATATTTT. Translation gives CASSLGGFGNTIYF.

The V call is TRBV6-4, the J call TRBJ1-2; 9 bases align to TRBD1. CDR1 and CDR2 from the germline V gene are MRHNA and SNTAGT. The trim removed 0 bases at V and 8 bases at J, leaving 7 bases unmatched. This CDR3 comprises 15 residues. The chain's CDR3 is CASSDSETGGDGYTF. The CDR3, as DNA: TGTGCCAGCAGTGACTCTGAGACAGGGGGTGACGGCTACACCTTC.

This clone showed up just a few times. The J gene is TRBJ2-1, the V gene TRBV5-1; TRBD1 matches 8 bases. The J segment lost 2 bases and the V segment lost 1 base, leaving 2 bases of the junction unmatched. The V gene's germline CDR1 is SGHRS and CDR2 YFSETQ. The CDR3 runs to 15 residues. This CDR3 reads CASSLPDRAYNEQFF. The CDR3 nucleotides are TGCGCCAGCAGCTTGCCGGACAGGGCCTACAATGAGCAGTTCTTC.